The entry that follows covers one T cell receptor beta chain sequence. Which antigen it targets is not known. Base qualities are missing; no much larger clone stands one base away. This sample stems from a study of regulatory T cells in long-lasting Graves disease (dated by TCRdb to the early 2020s). Background on the whole study: Persistent Graves' disease was defined as persistently positive TSH receptor autoantibodies together with antithyroid drug treatment for over 5 years. Persistent Graves' disease patients were compared with newly diagnosed Graves' disease patients by peripheral blood TCR sequencing and RNA sequencing. The study was registered as a clinical trial and conducted in China. A total of roughly 35 samples underwent TCR sequencing: around 13 from persistent and about 20 from newly diagnosed Graves' disease patients. On average, persistent Graves' disease patients in the clinical cohort had been on antithyroid drugs for about 9.7 years.

The method was multiplex PCR. The listed sequencing device is Illumina HiSeq 4000. CDR3 regions were amplified by Arm-PCR with iRepertoire HTBI primers to construct TCR beta libraries. PCR products were gel purified before sequencing. In the paper's pipeline: Gene usage analysis of CDR3 amino acid clonotypes relied on the roughly 60 TRBV and 12 to 15 TRBJ segments identified across samples. COPE and FqMerger were used to merge filtered high-quality paired reads into contigs. Contigs were aligned with BLAST to IMGT TRBV, TRBD and TRBJ reference genes, and CDR3 was defined per IMGT. Any clonotype with a frequency above 0.1% was classified as a highly expanded clone. Repertoire diversity was measured by Shannon entropy, and V-J evenness by the Gini coefficient. Clonotypes shared by more than one individual were considered public. TCRdb trimmed the raw reads at Q25, called clones with MiXCR and kept productive beta chains. Entries that share a CDR3 protein sequence are merged under the most common genes and DNA. The V and J calls were not made by the authors but by TCRdb's processing. Across this sample there are about 470,000 distinct CDR3 sequences, with around 20% seen only once. The ten most abundant clones make up 6.5% to 10% of the sample.

The time point label corresponds to: persistent/refractory GD, antithyroid drugs over 5 years with positive TRAb. RNA was extracted from PBMCs in TRIzol for both TCR sequencing and RNA sequencing. Graves' disease was diagnosed according to American Thyroid Association guidelines. Recruitment of patients was carried out at an endocrinology department in Xi'an, China. Each patient gave around 9 milliliters of peripheral blood, collected in an EDTA anticoagulant tube. Ficoll Paque Plus density gradient separation was used to isolate PBMCs, and no further T cell sorting was done. An Agilent 2100 Bioanalyzer and agarose gel were used to check RNA quality, and a NanoDrop 2000 was used to measure RNA concentration. What the authors observed across the whole study: The small sample size was acknowledged by the authors as a limitation that may reduce accuracy. More public clonotypes were shared among persistent patients (around 3,000) than among newly diagnosed patients (966). TRBV28, TRBJ1-2 and TRBJ2-5 were preferentially used in persistent disease, while TRBV20-1 and TRBJ2-1 were favored in newly diagnosed disease. Compared with newly diagnosed patients, persistent Graves' disease patients had lower TCR Shannon entropy and fewer highly expanded clones, which suggests clonal expansion. Because the primary lesion, thyroid tissue, could not be accessed, the study looked at peripheral blood alone. Sequencing and analysis were restricted to the TCR beta chain.

V loses 4 bases at its end and J loses 2 bases; junction bases beyond the gene matches: 6. The CDR1 and CDR2 encoded by the germline V gene are KGHSH and LQKENI. From cysteine to phenylalanine, the CDR3 is 15 amino acids long. Only CDR3 DNA is held: 45 bases, read in frame from base 1. The sequence came from a female donor with Graves disease. Sample: peripheral blood mononuclear cells (PBMCs), taken when the disease was refractory, from a patient treated with antithyroid drugs. The rearranged segments are TRBV18 and TRBJ2-3, with 7 bases matching TRBD2. CDR3 sequence: CASSLTGDYTDTQYF. The bases are TGTGCCAGCTCACTTACCGGGGACTACACAGATACGCAGTATTTT. The full variable domain, with segments outside the CDR3 supplied by the reference TRBV18 and TRBJ2-3 proteins, appears as NAGVMQNPRHLVRRRGQEARLRCSPMKGHSHVYWYRQLPEEGLKFMVYLQKENIIDESGMPKERFSAEFPKEGPSILRIQQVVRGDSAAYFCASSLTGDYTDTQYFGPGTRLTVL.